This record looks at one TCR beta chain sequence and its context. The sample belongs to a study of blood T cell repertoires in COVID-19. Study-level information: Researchers got acute and convalescent COVID-19 samples from the United States, Italy and Spain. In each case, the material was cDNA or gDNA derived from T cells, B-cell-depleted T cells, or PBMCs.

Original processing notes: Reference gene primers were amplified, and this amplification served to estimate nucleated cell counts. Sequenced by immunoSEQ multiplex PCR; TCRdb stores in-frame clones only, minus some. The DNA was the basis for D and trimming; V, J and clone size are from that table. Here the sample spans some 100,000 clones, over 70% being singletons. The germline V gene encodes CDR1 KGHSH and CDR2 LQKENI. The CDR3 consists of 14 residues. Trimming pared 3 bases from V and 6 bases from J, leaving 14 bases between. The source of this sequence is a man of 80 years or more with active or convalescent COVID-19. This sequence joins TRBV18 and TRBJ1-2; no definite D call. Sequencing was done on a sample of peripheral blood. CDR3 in DNA: TGTGCCAGCTCACCGGCAAACTATCGAAATGGCTACACCTTC. Translated, it gives CASSPANYRNGYTF.